What follows is one T cell receptor beta chain and its context. This clone's antigen is unknown. The sample holds other DNA sequences that translate to the same CDR3. Inclusive of the bounding cysteine and phenylalanine, the CDR3 is 17 residues long. CDR3 DNA is the only sequence kept; it has 51 bases, read in frame from the first base. The CDR1 and CDR2 encoded by the germline V gene (reference sequence) are SGHKS and YYEKEE. Here V drops 3 bases and J drops 2 bases, and the junction holds 8 bases not matched to any gene. Library preparation was by the immunoSEQ multiplex PCR assay. For the multiplex PCR, a mixture combining 60 forward primers for TCR Vbeta segments and 13 reverse primers for TCR Jbeta segments was used. The CDR3 region of rearranged TCR beta genes was amplified from genomic DNA by a multiplex PCR assay. The amplified TCR beta libraries were sequenced on the Illumina HiSeq System as 87-base-pair reads. In the original analysis: In a later analysis, tens of millions of unique TCR beta chains were counted across the roughly 700 repertoires, and roughly 10 million of these chains were shared by at least two donors. Raw reads were error-corrected and collapsed into unique sequences by a nearest-neighbor algorithm in which closely related sequences were merged to remove PCR and sequencing errors. To assign V, D and J gene segments, CDR3 sequences were aligned to IMGT reference sequences. Each retained sequence needed at least a six-nucleotide match to both a V gene segment and a J gene segment. A rearrangement was called productive if the CDR3 had no stop codons and remained in frame with V and J, and every other rearrangement was called non-productive. CDR3 was defined by IMGT convention, running from the second conserved V-encoded cysteine to the conserved J-encoded phenylalanine. The earlier analysis of about 590 of the donors excluded sequences that lacked an unambiguous match to a single V gene segment. An earlier analysis of 500 to 600 of the donors classified V segments as functional when productive rearrangements were above 56.7% and as segregating when the standard deviation between donors was above 5%. To diagnose cytomegalovirus status from the catalog of TCR beta chain sequences, a statistical classification framework was built. In a later analysis, V and J genes were assigned by comparing TCR nucleotide sequences against IMGT/GENE-DB human TR gene sequences. In a later analysis, CDR3 sequences and most-parsimonious VDJ recombination scenarios were assigned using the TCRdist pipeline. In a later analysis, every TCR beta chain was defined by the combination of its CDR3 amino acid sequence and its V-gene family, and reads without a unique V-gene family were dropped. In a later analysis, fewer than 650 highly shared, low-generation-probability nucleotide sequences were removed to address suspected cross-contamination and a sequencing artifact. In a later analysis, a clonal expansion index for each public chain was calculated from normalized within-repertoire ranks of inferred template counts. A later analysis computed generation probabilities with a VDJ recombination model fitted to out-of-frame rearrangements, and checked the results against IGoR. A later analysis scored TCR-TCR, TCR-HLA and TCR-CMV co-occurrence with hypergeometric tests, applying a repertoire-size bias correction to TCR pairs. False discovery rates were estimated in a later analysis by permuting HLA or CMV assignments 20 times. In a later analysis, co-occurring TCRs were grouped using DBSCAN, and TCRdist sequence similarity was added for clustering within HLA-allele-positive subsets. Co-occurrence clustering excluded repertoires with fewer than 30,000 or more than 120,000 public chains, plus five with anomalous nucleotide sharing. In its TCRdb copy, this immuneACCESS table keeps in-frame sequences only and misses some clones. Where compared with another copy, unresolved V genes explain less than half of these, and the others have no known cause. For V, J and clone size, that table is used; D and trimming come from the DNA. The record for this sample contains about 190,000 clones. The top ten constitute roughly 0.98% of the sample.

These data are taken from a study of cytomegalovirus exposure and HLA in healthy donors (dated by TCRdb to 2015 to 2018). Describing the broader study: An earlier analysis of some 600 of the donors reported about 260 Gb of sequence data and about 120 million unique TCR beta sequences obtained from around 180 million T cells. An early release covering about 600 HLA-typed donors comprised around 300 gigabases of sequencing data and approximately 80 million unique TCR sequences. The genetic ancestry cluster associated with self-reported Caucasian donors included over 65% of the roughly 380 genotyped donors. The aim of the study was to test whether cataloging public T cell receptors could identify signatures of past pathogen exposure. Using immunosequencing, the study profiled T cell repertoires from 550 to 750 subjects and related those repertoires to cytomegalovirus serostatus. Besides the first cohort of roughly 660 subjects, a separate validation cohort made up of roughly 120 different subjects was used. High-throughput TCR immunosequencing, statistical association of individual TCRs with disease status, and machine learning were combined to predict cytomegalovirus infection status. A later analysis re-analyzed previously published TCR beta repertoires from roughly 630 donors and added high-resolution HLA genotyping to study TCR occurrence patterns. Rather than drawing on any new phenotypic data, the later analysis identified candidate immune exposures from TCR beta sequences and the way those sequences occurred across donors. In an earlier analysis of roughly 540 of the donors, high-throughput TCR beta sequencing was used to judge whether each TCR beta V gene segment behaved as functional or pseudogenic. Donor age, sex, ethnicity and CMV serostatus were compiled alongside the repertoire data. In a later genetic analysis, genome-wide SNP genotypes for about 60% of the 666 donors were used, and that subset was treated as a discovery cohort. All discovery cohort repertoires had been generated using a single sequencing platform. Both class I and class II loci were covered by HLA typing, at four-digit resolution. Typing coverage differed by locus: A, B, C, DRB1 and DQB1 were typed in roughly 620-630 donors, DQA1 in about 500, DPA1 in around 580, and DPB1 in around 440. A handful of DR-DQ haplotypes were handled as single units for association and clustering because linkage in the cohort was strong. Among 398 genotyped donors of the cohort, an average of roughly 240,000 unique TCR beta nucleotide sequences were sequenced per donor, roughly 20% of them non-productive. Points the paper makes about the study in general: In the study, approximately 150 TCR beta chains were listed as associated with cytomegalovirus. Because the 87-base-pair reads could not distinguish some IMGT-functional V segments, including TRBV6-2 and TRBV6-3, those segments were excluded. Only TCR beta chains were sequenced in this cohort, and the absence of alpha or paired-chain data limited detectable features. The earlier analysis of 450 to 700 of the donors excluded roughly 16 rarely observed V segments, including chromosome 9 orphons, because counts were too low. When HLA alleles, especially DR and DQ, strongly co-occurred, attributing TCR associations to individual alleles was difficult. Several of the top co-occurrence clusters appeared to be linked to parvovirus B19, influenza, CMV and Epstein-Barr virus, according to a later analysis. V-gene and J-gene trimming of TCR beta chains was associated with a missense DCLRE1C variant in a later genetic analysis, and the association was replicated in an independent cohort. A later genetic analysis reported fewer N-insertions in productive TCRs among donors in an Asian-associated ancestry cluster than the approximately 670-donor mean. In both the original and validation cohorts, the classifier was reported to diagnose cytomegalovirus status with high specificity and sensitivity. CMV serostatus was the only immune exposure information available for the cohort. According to a later analysis, TCR association rates differed among HLA loci, with DRB1 alleles showing the most associated TCRs and HLA-C alleles showing the fewest. In a later analysis, most CMV-associated TCR beta chains were found to appear HLA-restricted, with HLA associations seemingly driven largely by CMV exposure. An earlier analysis of several hundred of the donors showed that most TCR beta V segments appeared in productive rearrangements either about 87% or about 30% of the time, which broadly matched IMGT annotations. Because HLA typing was missing for some donors at each locus, association tests included only the typed subset. A later analysis found that HLA-associated TCR beta chains were more clonally expanded and had lower generation probabilities than equally common non-associated chains. Specific HLA alleles were associated with 15,000 to 20,000 TCR beta sequences at a false discovery rate of 0.05 in a later analysis. A group of highly shared sequence variants was considered likely to be a technical artifact of the sequencing pipeline. The authors suggested that the approach could potentially be generalized to other disease states and immunological phenotypes. Correlated functional status among segregating V segments might reflect linkage disequilibrium, but an unknown experimental factor could not be ruled out. Most TCR sequences were observed very rarely across donors, whereas some public TCRs were present in many individuals. A further reported finding was that TCR beta sequences accurately predicted the HLA-A and HLA-B alleles for most subjects in the first cohort. In vitro tests confirmed that a few of the cytomegalovirus-associated TCR beta chains recognize cytomegalovirus antigens. Sequencing depth was assumed to be roughly uniform across donors in the presence/absence analyses, though that assumption may not hold.

In total, over 600 healthy bone marrow donors made up the cohort. All cohort members were sampled while nominally healthy, although unrecorded immune exposures were likely present. The donor tested CMV seropositive and was one of the 289 seropositive cohort members. A peripheral blood sample was collected from each donor, and TCR beta sequencing was performed on peripheral blood mononuclear cells. The Qiagen DNeasy Blood Extraction Kit was used to extract genomic DNA from the blood cell samples. This clonotype originated in a woman in her 30s in good health and CMV-seropositive. The rearrangement joined TRBV5-5 to TRBJ2-3; 11 central nucleotides agree with TRBD1. Sequencing was carried out using PBMCs. The DNA sequence is TGTGCCAGCAGCTGGGGGACAGGGGGATCCCTCACAGATACGCAGTATTTT. This gives the protein CASSWGTGGSLTDTQYF.